This TCR beta chain was identified in a study of blood T cell repertoires in COVID-19. This CDR3 is 14 amino acids long. V was clipped by 6 bases and J by 3 bases; unmatched bases: 5. The V gene's germline CDR1 is WNHNN and CDR2 SYGVQD (reference sequence). Participants were aged roughly 18 to 89 years, lived in roughly 25 US areas, and enrolled virtually. Recovered status applied to Cohort 3 donors who had two consecutive negative PCRs. It also applied to those with clearance or with symptom resolution. Per the original data handling: Estimated nucleated cell counts came from reference gene primer amplification. Sequencing was performed with immunoSEQ multiplex PCR; in TCRdb, only in-frame clones are kept and a portion is missing. V and J calls and clone size are those listed in that table; D and trimming were worked out from the DNA. Among hundreds of thousands of clones listed, about 88% were seen once.

The TCR sequence derives from a woman aged 50 to 65 who had recovered from COVID-19. Sequencing input: PBMCs or T cells enriched from blood (not recorded which). This chain uses TRBV10-1 with TRBJ1-1; 9 nucleotides agree with TRBD1. CDR3 sequence reads: CASSVRTGDTEAFF. CDR3 DNA: TGCGCCAGCAGCGTCCGGACAGGGGACACTGAAGCTTTCTTT.